This T cell receptor beta chain emerged from a study of CD8+CD57+ T cells in acquired aplastic anemia. On the study more broadly: Yields of DNA that came from sorted CD4+ and CD8+ cells averaged approximately 3.2 ug.

This CDR3 region has 14 residues. Germline V gene lookup returns CDR1 SNHLY and CDR2 FYNNEI. The V end lost 4 bases, the J end lost 3 bases, and 12 bases lay between the germline ends. Patients included in sequencing had previously demonstrated CD8+CD57+ cell expansion by flow cytometry. It was genomic DNA that served as the template for profiling TCR beta VDJ and CDR3. Using its own MiXCR run on the reads, TCRdb lists one record per CDR3 protein. The sample holds hundreds of thousands of distinct CDR3 sequences, around 30% seen once. This clonotype was found a few times. This TCR derives from a human donor with aplastic anemia. Specimen: sorted CD4+, CD8+, or CD8+CD57+ T cells (not recorded which) from PBMCs. J is TRBJ1-1 and V is TRBV2; D gene ambiguous. CDR3 nucleotide sequence: TGTGCCAGCAGTGTTGTTCAGGTCGACACTGAAGCTTTCTTT. This gives the protein CASSVVQVDTEAFF.